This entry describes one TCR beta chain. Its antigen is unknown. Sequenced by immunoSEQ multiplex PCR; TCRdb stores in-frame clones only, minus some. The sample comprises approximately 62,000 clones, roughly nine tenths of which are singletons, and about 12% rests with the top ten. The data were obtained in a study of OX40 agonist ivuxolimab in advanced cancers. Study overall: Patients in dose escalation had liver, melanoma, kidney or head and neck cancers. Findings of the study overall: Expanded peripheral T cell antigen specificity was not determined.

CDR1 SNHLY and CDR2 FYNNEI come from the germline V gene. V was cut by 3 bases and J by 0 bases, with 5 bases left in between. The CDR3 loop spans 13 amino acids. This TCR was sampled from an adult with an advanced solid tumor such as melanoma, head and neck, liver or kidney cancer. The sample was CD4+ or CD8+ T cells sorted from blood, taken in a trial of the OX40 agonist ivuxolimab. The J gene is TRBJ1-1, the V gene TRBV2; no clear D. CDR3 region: CASSDTLNTEAFF. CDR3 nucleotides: TGTGCCAGCAGTGACACACTGAACACTGAAGCTTTCTTT. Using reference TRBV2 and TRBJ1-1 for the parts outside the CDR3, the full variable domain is EPEVTQTPSHQVTQMGQEVILRCVPISNHLYFYWYRQILGQKVEFLVSFYNNEISEKSEIFDDQFSVERPDGSNFTLKIRSTKLEDSAMYFCASSDTLNTEAFFGQGTRLTVV.